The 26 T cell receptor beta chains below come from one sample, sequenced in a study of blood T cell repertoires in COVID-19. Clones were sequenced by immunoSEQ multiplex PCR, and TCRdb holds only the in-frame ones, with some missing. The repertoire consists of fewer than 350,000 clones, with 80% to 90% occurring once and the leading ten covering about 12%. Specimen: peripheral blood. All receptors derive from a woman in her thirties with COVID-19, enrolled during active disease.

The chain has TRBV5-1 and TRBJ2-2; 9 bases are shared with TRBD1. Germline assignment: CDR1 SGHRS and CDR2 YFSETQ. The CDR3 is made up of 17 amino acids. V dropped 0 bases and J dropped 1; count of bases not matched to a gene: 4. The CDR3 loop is CASSLVVGQGNTGELFF. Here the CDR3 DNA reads TGCGCCAGCAGCTTGGTCGTGGGACAGGGGAACACCGGGGAGCTGTTTTTT.

The CDR3 reads CASSEVEVNTEAFF. The DNA for the CDR3 is TGTGCCAGCAGTGAAGTTGAGGTGAACACTGAAGCTTTCTTT. The J gene is TRBJ1-1, the V gene TRBV2, with D uncertain. The CDR3 loop spans 14 amino acids. Germline V CDR1 and CDR2: SNHLY, FYNNEI. The germline V and J ends were trimmed by 1 base and 0 bases, with 6 bases remaining between them.

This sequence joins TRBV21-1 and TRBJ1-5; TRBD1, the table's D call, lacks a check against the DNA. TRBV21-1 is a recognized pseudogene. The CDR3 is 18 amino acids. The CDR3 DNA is TGTGCCAGCAGCAACGAACACGGACGGCAGGGTGGTGAACAGCCCCAGCATTTT. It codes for CASSNEHGRQGGEQPQHF.

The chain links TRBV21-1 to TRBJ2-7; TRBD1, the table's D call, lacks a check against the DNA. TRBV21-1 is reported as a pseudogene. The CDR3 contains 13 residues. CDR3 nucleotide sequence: TGTGCCAGCGCCCGGGACAGGGGCTCCGAGCAGTACTTC. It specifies CASARDRGSEQYF.

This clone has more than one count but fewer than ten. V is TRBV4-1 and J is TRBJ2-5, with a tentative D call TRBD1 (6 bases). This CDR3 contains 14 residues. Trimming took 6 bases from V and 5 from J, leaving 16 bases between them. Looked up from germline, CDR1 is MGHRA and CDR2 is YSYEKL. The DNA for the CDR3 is TGCGCCAGCAGGCCTACAGGGTTCGGCGAGACCCAGTACTTC. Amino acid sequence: CASRPTGFGETQYF.

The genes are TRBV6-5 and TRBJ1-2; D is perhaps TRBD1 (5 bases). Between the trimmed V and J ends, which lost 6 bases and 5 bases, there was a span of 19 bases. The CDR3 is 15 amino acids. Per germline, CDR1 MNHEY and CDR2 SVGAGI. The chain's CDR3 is CASSVIGHIGYGYTF. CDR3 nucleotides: TGTGCCAGCAGCGTCATTGGACACATCGGTTATGGCTACACCTTC.

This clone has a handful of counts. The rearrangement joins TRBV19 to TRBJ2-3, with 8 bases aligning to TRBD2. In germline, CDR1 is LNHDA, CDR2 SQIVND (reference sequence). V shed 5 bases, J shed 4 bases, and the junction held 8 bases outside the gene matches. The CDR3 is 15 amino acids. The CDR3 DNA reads TGTGCCAGTAGTTTCAGCGGGGGAGGTCCAGATACGCAGTATTTT. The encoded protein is CASSFSGGGPDTQYF.

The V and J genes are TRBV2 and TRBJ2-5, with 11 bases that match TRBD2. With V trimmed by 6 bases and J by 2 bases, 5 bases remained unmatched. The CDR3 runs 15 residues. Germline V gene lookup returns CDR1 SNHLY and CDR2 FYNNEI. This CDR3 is CASRTGTSGQETQYF. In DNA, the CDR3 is TGTGCCAGCAGGACCGGGACTAGCGGTCAAGAGACCCAGTACTTC.

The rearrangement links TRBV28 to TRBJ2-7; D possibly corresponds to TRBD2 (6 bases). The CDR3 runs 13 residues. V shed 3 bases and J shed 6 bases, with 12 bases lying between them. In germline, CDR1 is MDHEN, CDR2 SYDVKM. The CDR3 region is CASSLAQGGEQYF. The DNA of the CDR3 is TGTGCCAGCAGTTTGGCGCAGGGAGGCGAGCAGTACTTC.

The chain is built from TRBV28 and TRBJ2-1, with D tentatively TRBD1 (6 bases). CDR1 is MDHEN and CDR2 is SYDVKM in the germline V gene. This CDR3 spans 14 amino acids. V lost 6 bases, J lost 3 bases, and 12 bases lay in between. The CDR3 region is CASSLRGRYNEQFF. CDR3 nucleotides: TGTGCCAGCAGCCTCAGGGGCCGCTACAATGAGCAGTTCTTC.

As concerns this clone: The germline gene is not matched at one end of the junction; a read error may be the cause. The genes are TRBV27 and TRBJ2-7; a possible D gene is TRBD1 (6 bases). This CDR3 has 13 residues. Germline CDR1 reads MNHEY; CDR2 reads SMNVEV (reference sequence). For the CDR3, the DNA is TGTGCCAGCAGTTTATCGTCCGGGGACATACCTTTCTTC. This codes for CASSLSSGDIPFF.

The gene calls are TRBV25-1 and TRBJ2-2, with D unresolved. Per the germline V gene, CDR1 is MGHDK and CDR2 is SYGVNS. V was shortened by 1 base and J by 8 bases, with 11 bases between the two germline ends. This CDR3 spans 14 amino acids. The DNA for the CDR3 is TGTGCCAGCAGTGAATCACACAGAGAGGGGGAGCTGTTTTTT. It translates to CASSESHREGELFF.

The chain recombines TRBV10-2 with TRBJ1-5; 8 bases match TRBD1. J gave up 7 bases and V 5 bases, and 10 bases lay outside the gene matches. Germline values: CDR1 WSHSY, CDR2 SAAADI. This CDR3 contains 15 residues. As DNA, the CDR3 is TGCGCCAGCAGTTACGGACAGGGTCAGGGACAGCCCCAGCATTTT. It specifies CASSYGQGQGQPQHF.

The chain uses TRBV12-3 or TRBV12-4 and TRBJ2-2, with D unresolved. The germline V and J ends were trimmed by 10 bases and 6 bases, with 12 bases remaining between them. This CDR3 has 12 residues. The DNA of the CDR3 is TGTGCCACCCAAGGAGTCCCCGGGGAGCTGTTTTTT. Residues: CATQGVPGELFF.

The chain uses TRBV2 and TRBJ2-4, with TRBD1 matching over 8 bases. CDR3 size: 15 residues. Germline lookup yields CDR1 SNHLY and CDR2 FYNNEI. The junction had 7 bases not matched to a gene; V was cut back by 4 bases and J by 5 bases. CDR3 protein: CASSVHGTGENIQYF. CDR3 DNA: TGTGCCAGCAGTGTACACGGGACAGGCGAAAACATTCAGTACTTC. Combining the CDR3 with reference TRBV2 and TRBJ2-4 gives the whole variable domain EPEVTQTPSHQVTQMGQEVILRCVPISNHLYFYWYRQILGQKVEFLVSFYNNEISEKSEIFDDQFSVERPDGSNFTLKIRSTKLEDSAMYFCASSVHGTGENIQYFGAGTRLSVL.

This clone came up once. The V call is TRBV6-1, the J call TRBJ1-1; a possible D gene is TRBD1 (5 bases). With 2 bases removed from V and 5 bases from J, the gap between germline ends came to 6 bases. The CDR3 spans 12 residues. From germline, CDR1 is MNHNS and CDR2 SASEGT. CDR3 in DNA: TGTGCCAGCAGTGAAAGGACAACTGAAGCTTTCTTT. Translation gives CASSERTTEAFF.

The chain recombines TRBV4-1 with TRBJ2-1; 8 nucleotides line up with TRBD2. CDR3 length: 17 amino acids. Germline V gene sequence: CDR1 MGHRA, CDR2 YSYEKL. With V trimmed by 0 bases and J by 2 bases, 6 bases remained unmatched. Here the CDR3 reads CASSQDGTRTPYNEQFF. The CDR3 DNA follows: TGCGCCAGCAGCCAAGATGGGACTAGGACCCCCTACAATGAGCAGTTCTTC.

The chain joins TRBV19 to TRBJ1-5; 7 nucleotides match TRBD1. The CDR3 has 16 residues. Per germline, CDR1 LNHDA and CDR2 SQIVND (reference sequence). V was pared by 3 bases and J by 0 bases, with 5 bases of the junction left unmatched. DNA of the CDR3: TGTGCCAGTAGTATCTCGACAGGGTATAGCAATCAGCCCCAGCATTTT. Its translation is CASSISTGYSNQPQHF.

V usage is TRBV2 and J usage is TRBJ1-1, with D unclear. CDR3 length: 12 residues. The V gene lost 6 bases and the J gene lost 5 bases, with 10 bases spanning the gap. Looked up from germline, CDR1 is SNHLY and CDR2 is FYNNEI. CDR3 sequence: CASSTDRTEAFF. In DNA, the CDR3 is TGTGCCAGCAGCACAGATCGGACTGAAGCTTTCTTT.

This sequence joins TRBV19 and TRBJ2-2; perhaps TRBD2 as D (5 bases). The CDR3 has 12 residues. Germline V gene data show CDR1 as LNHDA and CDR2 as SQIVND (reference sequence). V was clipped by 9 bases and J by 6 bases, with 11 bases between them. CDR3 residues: CASGVGSGELFF. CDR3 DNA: TGTGCCAGCGGGGTGGGGTCCGGGGAGCTGTTTTTT.

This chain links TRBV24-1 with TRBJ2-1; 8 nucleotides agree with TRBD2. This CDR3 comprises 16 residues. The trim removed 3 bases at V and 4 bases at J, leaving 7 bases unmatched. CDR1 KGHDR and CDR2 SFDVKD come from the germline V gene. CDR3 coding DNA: TGTGCCACCAGTGATATGTTAGCGGGGACATACAATGAGCAGTTCTTC. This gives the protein CATSDMLAGTYNEQFF.

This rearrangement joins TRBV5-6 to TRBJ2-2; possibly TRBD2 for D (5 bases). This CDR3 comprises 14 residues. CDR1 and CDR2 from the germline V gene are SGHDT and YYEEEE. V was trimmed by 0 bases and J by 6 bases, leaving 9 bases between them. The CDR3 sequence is CASSLERIAGELFF. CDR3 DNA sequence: TGTGCCAGCAGCTTGGAGCGGATCGCCGGGGAGCTGTTTTTT.

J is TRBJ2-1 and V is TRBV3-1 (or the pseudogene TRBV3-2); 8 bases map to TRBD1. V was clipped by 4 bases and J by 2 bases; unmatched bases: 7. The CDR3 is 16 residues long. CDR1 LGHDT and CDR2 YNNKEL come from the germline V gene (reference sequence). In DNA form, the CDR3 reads TGTGCCAGCAGCCTTACAGGGGGGCAACCCTACAATGAGCAGTTCTTC. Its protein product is CASSLTGGQPYNEQFF.

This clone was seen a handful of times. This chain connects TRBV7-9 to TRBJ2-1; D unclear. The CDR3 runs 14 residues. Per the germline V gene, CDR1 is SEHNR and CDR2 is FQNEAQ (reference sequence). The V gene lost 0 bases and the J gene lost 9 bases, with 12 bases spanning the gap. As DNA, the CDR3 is TGTGCCAGCAGCTTAGCGGTGGGCTCCCGTGAGCAGTTCTTC. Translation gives CASSLAVGSREQFF.

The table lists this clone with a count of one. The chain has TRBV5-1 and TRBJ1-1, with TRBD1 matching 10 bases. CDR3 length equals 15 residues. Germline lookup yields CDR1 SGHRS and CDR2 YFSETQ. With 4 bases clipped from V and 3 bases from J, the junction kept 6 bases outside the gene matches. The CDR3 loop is CASSVPGTGDTEAFF. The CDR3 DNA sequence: TGCGCCAGCAGCGTCCCCGGGACAGGGGACACTGAAGCTTTCTTT.

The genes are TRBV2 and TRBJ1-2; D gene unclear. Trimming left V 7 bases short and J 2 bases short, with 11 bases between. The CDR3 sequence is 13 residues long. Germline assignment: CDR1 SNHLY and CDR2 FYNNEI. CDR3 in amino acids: CASTTTVNYGYTF. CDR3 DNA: TGTGCCAGCACAACTACGGTGAACTATGGCTACACCTTC.